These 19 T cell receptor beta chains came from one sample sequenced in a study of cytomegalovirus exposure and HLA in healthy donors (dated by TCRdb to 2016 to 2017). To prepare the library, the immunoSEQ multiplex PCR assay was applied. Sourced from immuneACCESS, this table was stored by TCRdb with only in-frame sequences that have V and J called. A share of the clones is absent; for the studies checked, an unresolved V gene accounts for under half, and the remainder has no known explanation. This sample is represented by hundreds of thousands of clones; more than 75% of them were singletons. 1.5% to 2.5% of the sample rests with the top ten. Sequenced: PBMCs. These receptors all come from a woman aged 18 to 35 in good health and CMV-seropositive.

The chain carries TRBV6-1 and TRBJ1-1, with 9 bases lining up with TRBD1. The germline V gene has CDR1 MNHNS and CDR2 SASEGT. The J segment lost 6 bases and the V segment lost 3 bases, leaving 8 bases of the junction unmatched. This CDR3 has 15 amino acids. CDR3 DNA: TGTGCCAGCAGTGACGCCGGGACAGGGAAGGCTGAAGCTTTCTTT. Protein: CASSDAGTGKAEAFF.

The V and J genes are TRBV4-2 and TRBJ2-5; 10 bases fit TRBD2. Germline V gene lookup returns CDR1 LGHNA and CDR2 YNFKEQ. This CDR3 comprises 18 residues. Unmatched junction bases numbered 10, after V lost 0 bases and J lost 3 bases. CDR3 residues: CASSQDFQREGREETQYF. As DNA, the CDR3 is TGTGCCAGCAGCCAAGATTTCCAGCGGGAGGGCCGGGAAGAGACCCAGTACTTC.

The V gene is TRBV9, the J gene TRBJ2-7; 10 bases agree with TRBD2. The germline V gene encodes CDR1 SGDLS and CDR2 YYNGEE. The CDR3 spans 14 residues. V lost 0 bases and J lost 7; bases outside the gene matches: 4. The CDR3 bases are TGTGCCAGCAGCGTAGGGACTAGCGGCGTGGAGCAGTACTTC. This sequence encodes CASSVGTSGVEQYF.

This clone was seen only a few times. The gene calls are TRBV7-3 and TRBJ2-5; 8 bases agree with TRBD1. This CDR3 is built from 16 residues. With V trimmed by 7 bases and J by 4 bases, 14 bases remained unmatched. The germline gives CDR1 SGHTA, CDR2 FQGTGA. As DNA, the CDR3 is TGTGCCAGCATCCTCTCTCAGGACAGGGATAGAGAGACCCAGTACTTC. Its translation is CASILSQDRDRETQYF.

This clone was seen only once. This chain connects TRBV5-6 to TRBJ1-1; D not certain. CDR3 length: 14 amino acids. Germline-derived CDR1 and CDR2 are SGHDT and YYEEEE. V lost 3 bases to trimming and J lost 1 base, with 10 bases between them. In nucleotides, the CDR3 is TGTGCCAGCAGCTCTGAGGTTTCGAACACTGAAGCTTTCTTT. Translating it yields CASSSEVSNTEAFF.

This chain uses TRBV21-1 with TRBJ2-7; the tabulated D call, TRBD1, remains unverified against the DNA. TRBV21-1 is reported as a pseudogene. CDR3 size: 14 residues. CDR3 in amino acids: CAVRGLAEYVEQYF. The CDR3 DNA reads TGTGCCGTCAGGGGGCTAGCAGAGTACGTCGAGCAGTACTTC.

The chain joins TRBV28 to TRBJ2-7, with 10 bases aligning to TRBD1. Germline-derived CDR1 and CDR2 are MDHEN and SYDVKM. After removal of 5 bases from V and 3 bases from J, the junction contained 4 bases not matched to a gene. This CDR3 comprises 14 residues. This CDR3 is CASSPRTGGYEQYF. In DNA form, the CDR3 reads TGTGCCAGCAGTCCCAGGACAGGGGGCTACGAGCAGTACTTC.

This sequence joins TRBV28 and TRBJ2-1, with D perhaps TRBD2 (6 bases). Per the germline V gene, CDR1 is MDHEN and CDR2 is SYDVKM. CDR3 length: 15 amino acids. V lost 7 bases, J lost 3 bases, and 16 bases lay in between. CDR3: CASTSRGTGYNEQFF. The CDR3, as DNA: TGTGCCAGCACCTCCCGGGGGACTGGCTACAATGAGCAGTTCTTC.

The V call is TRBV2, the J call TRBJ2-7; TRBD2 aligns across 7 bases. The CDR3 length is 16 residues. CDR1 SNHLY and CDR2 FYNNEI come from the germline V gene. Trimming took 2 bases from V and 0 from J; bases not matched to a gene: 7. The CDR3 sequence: CASSEWATGGSYEQYF. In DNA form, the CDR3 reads TGTGCCAGCAGTGAATGGGCGACGGGAGGCTCCTACGAGCAGTACTTC.

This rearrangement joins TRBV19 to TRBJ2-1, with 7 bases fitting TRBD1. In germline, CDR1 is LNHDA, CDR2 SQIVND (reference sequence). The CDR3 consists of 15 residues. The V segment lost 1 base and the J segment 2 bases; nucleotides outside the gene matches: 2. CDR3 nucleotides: TGTGCCAGTAGTATAGGGGGGACAGCCTACAATGAGCAGTTCTTC. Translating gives CASSIGGTAYNEQFF.

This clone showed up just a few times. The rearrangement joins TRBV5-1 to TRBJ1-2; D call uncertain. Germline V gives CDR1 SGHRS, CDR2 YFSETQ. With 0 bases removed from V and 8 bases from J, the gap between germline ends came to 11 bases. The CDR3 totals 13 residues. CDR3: CASSLALVRGYTF. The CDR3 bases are TGCGCCAGCAGCTTGGCCCTTGTGAGGGGCTACACCTTC.

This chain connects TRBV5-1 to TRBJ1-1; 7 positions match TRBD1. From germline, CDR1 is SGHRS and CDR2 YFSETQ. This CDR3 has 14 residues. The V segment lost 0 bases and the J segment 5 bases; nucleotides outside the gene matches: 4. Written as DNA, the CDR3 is TGCGCCAGCAGCTTGGCCGGGACAGAGACTGAAGCTTTCTTT. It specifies CASSLAGTETEAFF.

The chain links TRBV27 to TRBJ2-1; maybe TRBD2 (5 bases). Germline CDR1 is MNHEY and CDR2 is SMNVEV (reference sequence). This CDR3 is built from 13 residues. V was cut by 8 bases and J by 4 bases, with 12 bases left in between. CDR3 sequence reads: CASALGQYNEQFF. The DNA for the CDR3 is TGTGCCAGCGCACTAGGGCAGTACAATGAGCAGTTCTTC.

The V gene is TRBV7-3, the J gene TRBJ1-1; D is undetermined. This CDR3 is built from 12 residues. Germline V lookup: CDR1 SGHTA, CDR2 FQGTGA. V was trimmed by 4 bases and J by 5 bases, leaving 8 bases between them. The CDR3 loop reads CASSSPRTEAFF. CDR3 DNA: TGTGCCAGCAGCTCTCCACGGACTGAAGCTTTCTTT.

This CDR3 reads CAITGTSGSGGELFF. The CDR3, as DNA: TGTGCCATAACCGGGACTAGCGGCTCGGGCGGGGAGCTGTTTTTT. The chain combines TRBV10-3 with TRBJ2-2, with TRBD2 identical over 11 bases. Looked up from germline, CDR1 is ENHRY and CDR2 is SYGVKD. The CDR3 is 15 residues long. J was trimmed by 7 bases and V by 9 bases; bases with no gene match: 10.

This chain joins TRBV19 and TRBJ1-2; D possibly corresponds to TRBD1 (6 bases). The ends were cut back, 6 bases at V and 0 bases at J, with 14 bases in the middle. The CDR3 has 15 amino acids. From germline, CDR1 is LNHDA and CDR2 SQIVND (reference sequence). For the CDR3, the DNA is TGTGCCAGTAGGAGGACAGCTTTATCTAACTATGGCTACACCTTC. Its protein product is CASRRTALSNYGYTF.

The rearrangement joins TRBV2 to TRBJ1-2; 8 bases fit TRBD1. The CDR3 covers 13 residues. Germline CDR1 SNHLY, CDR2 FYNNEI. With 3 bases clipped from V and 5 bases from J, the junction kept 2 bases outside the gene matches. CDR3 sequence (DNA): TGTGCCAGCAGTGAGGGACAGGTATATGGCTACACCTTC. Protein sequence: CASSEGQVYGYTF. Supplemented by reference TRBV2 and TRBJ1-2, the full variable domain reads EPEVTQTPSHQVTQMGQEVILRCVPISNHLYFYWYRQILGQKVEFLVSFYNNEISEKSEIFDDQFSVERPDGSNFTLKIRSTKLEDSAMYFCASSEGQVYGYTFGSGTRLTVV.

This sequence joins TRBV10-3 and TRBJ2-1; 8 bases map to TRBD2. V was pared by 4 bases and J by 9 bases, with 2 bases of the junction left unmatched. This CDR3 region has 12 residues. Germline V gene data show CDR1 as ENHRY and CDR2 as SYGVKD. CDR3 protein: CAISAGGGEQFF. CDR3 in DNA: TGTGCCATCAGTGCGGGGGGGGGTGAGCAGTTCTTC.

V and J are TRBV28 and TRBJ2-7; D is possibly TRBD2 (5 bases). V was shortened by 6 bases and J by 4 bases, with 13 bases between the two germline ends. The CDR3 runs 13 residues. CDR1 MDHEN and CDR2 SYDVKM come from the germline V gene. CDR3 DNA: TGTGCCAGCAGCAACACGAGGGATTACGAGCAGTACTTC. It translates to CASSNTRDYEQYF.